This is a list of T cell receptor beta chains from one sample in a study of control samples from healthy donors and cancer patients. The table came from immunoSEQ multiplex PCR; TCRdb's copy has only in-frame clones and leaves some out. The repertoire has under 200,000 clones, roughly 95% of them found once; the top ten carry under 1.2%. Input material: blood. The receptor set was obtained from a woman aged 30 to 39 in good health. CDR3s include the opening cysteine and the closing phenylalanine or tryptophan. A D gene is named only where the DNA matches it firmly. Where a row states a size, it is once, few, many or the class of an expanded clone; other rows omit it.

size,V,J,D,DNA,CDR3
.,TRBV6-5,TRBJ2-7,TRBD2,TGTGCCAGCAGAGGGCTAGCGGTGTCCTACGAGCAGTACTTC,CASRGLAVSYEQYF
.,TRBV27,TRBJ1-5,TRBD1,TGTGCCACCAGGGGGCCCTATAGCAATCAGCCCCAGCATTTT,CATRGPYSNQPQHF
.,TRBV15,TRBJ2-1,TRBD2,TGTGCCACCAGCAGAGTCAGGAGCGGGAGTGAATTCAGTGAGCAGTTCTTC,CATSRVRSGSEFSEQFF
.,TRBV19,TRBJ2-5,.,TGTGCCAGTAAGCGAGCAGGGAACCAAGAGACCCAGTACTTC,CASKRAGNQETQYF
.,TRBV3-1/TRBV3-2,TRBJ2-5,.,TGTGCCAGCAGCCAGAAGACCCAGTACTTC,CASSQKTQYF
.,TRBV6-5,TRBJ2-1,TRBD1,TGTGCCAGCAGTCGGACAGGGATAGGACACAATGAGCAGTTCTTC,CASSRTGIGHNEQFF
.,TRBV30,TRBJ1-1,.,TGTGCCTGGAGTGGAATGGGGACTGAAGCTTTCTTT,CAWSGMGTEAFF
.,TRBV12-3/TRBV12-4,TRBJ2-2,.,TGTGCCAGCAGGCCAACAGGGATCGGGGAGCTGTTTTTT,CASRPTGIGELFF
.,TRBV3-1/TRBV3-2,TRBJ2-3,.,TGTGCCAGCAGCCAAGACGCCCAGAGGGTGGAAGATACGCAGTATTTT,CASSQDAQRVEDTQYF
.,TRBV12-3/TRBV12-4,TRBJ2-2,.,TGTGCCAGCAGTTATCCCGGGGAGCTGTTTTTT,CASSYPGELFF
.,TRBV12-3/TRBV12-4,TRBJ1-2,TRBD1,TGTGCCAGCAGCACAGGGGGCGCAGAAGGCTACACCTTC,CASSTGGAEGYTF
once,TRBV18,TRBJ1-2,.,TGTGCCAGCTCACCTCCGAGTCTGTCCCTGGGCTACACCTTC,CASSPPSLSLGYTF
.,TRBV4-1,TRBJ2-7,.,TGCGCCAGCAGCCAAGGTTCGGGCGAGCAGTACTTC,CASSQGSGEQYF
.,TRBV2,TRBJ2-2,.,TGTGCCAGCAGTGAAGGACTCCGCCACACCGGGGAGCTGTTTTTT,CASSEGLRHTGELFF
.,TRBV6-2/TRBV6-3,TRBJ2-4,.,TGTGCCAGCAGTTACTCGAGCGGGCAATCGAACATTCAGTACTTC,CASSYSSGQSNIQYF
.,TRBV5-1,TRBJ2-3,.,TGCGCCAGCAGCTTGCCGGGTACAGATACGCAGTATTTT,CASSLPGTDTQYF
.,TRBV6-5,TRBJ2-2,.,TGTGCCAGCAGAAGGGGCACAGCGGCCGGGGAGCTGTTTTTT,CASRRGTAAGELFF
.,TRBV6-5,TRBJ1-5,.,TGTGCCAGCAGTCCTGACAGAGTCAGGGAGCCCCAGCATTTT,CASSPDRVREPQHF
.,TRBV11-2,TRBJ2-1,TRBD2,TGTGCCAGCAGCTCACTAGCGGGGGGAATTAATGAGCAGTTCTTC,CASSSLAGGINEQFF
.,TRBV12-5,TRBJ2-1,TRBD2,TGTGCTAGTGGTCTTAGCGGGGGGTACAATGAGCAGTTCTTC,CASGLSGGYNEQFF
.,TRBV5-4,TRBJ2-5,.,TGTGCCAGCAGGGGGGCCGACGGACAAGAGACCCAGTACTTC,CASRGADGQETQYF
.,TRBV18,TRBJ1-1,.,TGTGCCAGCTCACCCCTCGGGACAAACACTGAAGCTTTCTTT,CASSPLGTNTEAFF
.,TRBV9,TRBJ2-5,.,TGTGCCAGCAGCGTAGCTGACTACCTGCCGGGGACCCAGTACTTC,CASSVADYLPGTQYF
.,TRBV2,TRBJ1-2,.,TGTGCCAGCAGTGAACGGACCTCTGGCTACACCTTC,CASSERTSGYTF
.,TRBV27,TRBJ1-6,.,TGTGCCAGCAGTGTCGGGACTTATAATTCACCCCTCCACTTT,CASSVGTYNSPLHF
.,TRBV28,TRBJ1-5,TRBD1,TGTGCCAGCAGTCGGACAGGGGCGTTACAGCCCCAGCATTTT,CASSRTGALQPQHF
.,TRBV30,TRBJ2-2,TRBD2,TGTGCCTGGGCAATGGGACTAGCGGGAAGTGGGGAGCTGTTTTTT,CAWAMGLAGSGELFF
.,TRBV6-5,TRBJ2-7,TRBD1,TGTGCCAGCAGCACCGGGACAGGGGCCTACGAGCAGTACTTC,CASSTGTGAYEQYF
.,TRBV30,TRBJ2-1,.,TGTGCCTGGAGTCCATCAGGGGCCTCCTACAATGAGCAGTTCTTC,CAWSPSGASYNEQFF
.,TRBV6-5,TRBJ1-1,.,TGTGCCAGCAGTTCACAGGCGAACACTGAAGCTTTCTTT,CASSSQANTEAFF
.,TRBV19,TRBJ1-1,.,TGTGCCAGTACCGGACACCGCGAAGCTTTCTTT,CASTGHREAFF
once,TRBV6-5,TRBJ2-1,.,TGTGCCAGCAGTTACGGTGGCAGTGGGTACAATGAGCAGTTCTTC,CASSYGGSGYNEQFF
.,TRBV7-9,TRBJ2-1,TRBD1,TGTGCCAGCAGCTTAGGTCTCCGGACTGGGACAGCTGAGCAGTTCTTC,CASSLGLRTGTAEQFF
.,TRBV6-5,TRBJ2-2,.,TGTGCCAGCAGCCTAATGGGGTCTCACACCGGGGAGCTGTTTTTT,CASSLMGSHTGELFF
few,TRBV7-2,TRBJ1-4,.,TGTGCCAGCAGCTTAGCGAAAGGGGAAAAACTGTTTTTT,CASSLAKGEKLFF
.,TRBV3-1/TRBV3-2,TRBJ2-7,.,TGTGCCAGCAGCGCCTCCGCCTCCTACGAGCAGTACTTC,CASSASASYEQYF
once,TRBV19,TRBJ1-5,.,TGTGCCAGTAAACGGGGTCGGCAGCCCCAGCATTTT,CASKRGRQPQHF
.,TRBV2,TRBJ1-5,.,TGTGCCAGCAGCACTCAGATTTATAGCAATCAGCCCCAGCATTTT,CASSTQIYSNQPQHF
.,TRBV28,TRBJ1-1,.,TGTGCCAGCAGTTTTCCCCCTAAGAGACTGAACACTGAAGCTTTCTTT,CASSFPPKRLNTEAFF
.,TRBV28,TRBJ1-2,.,TGTGCCAGCAGAAAGTCGTCCTCCTATGGCTACACCTTC,CASRKSSSYGYTF
.,TRBV20-1,TRBJ2-3,.,TGCAGTACAAATACGCAGTATTTT,CSTNTQYF
.,TRBV24-1,TRBJ2-5,TRBD2,TGTGCCACCAGTGATCACCCGGGACTAGCGGGGCAAGAGACCCAGTACTTC,CATSDHPGLAGQETQYF